A selection of T cell receptor beta chains follows, all from one sample in a study of CD8 T cells in Susac syndrome. MiXCR, applied by TCRdb to the immunoSEQ multiplex PCR reads, yields one record per CDR3 protein. The sample includes 150,000 to 200,000 distinct CDR3 sequences, roughly 95% of them seen just once. The sequencing input was CD8+ T cells from PBMCs. Receptors were obtained from a human donor with multiple sclerosis. Both conserved end residues are part of each CDR3. Fields, in order: V gene, CDR3 length, J gene, clone size, D gene, CDR3 protein, CDR3 DNA. D genes are given only for firm matches. Clone size is not always given. Where it is, it says once, few, many or a class for expanded clones.

TRBV15,15,TRBJ2-7,.,.,CATSRSTGPDYEQYF,TGTGCCACCAGCAGATCAACAGGGCCCGACTACGAGCAGTACTTC
TRBV7-9,15,TRBJ2-5,.,TRBD2,CASSPERGDPRTQYF,TGTGCCAGCAGCCCAGAGCGGGGAGACCCCAGGACCCAGTACTTC
TRBV29-1,12,TRBJ1-2,.,.,CSVEIRNYGYTF,TGCAGCGTTGAAATTAGGAACTATGGCTACACCTTC
TRBV29-1,10,TRBJ1-1,.,.,CSVVGSEAFF,TGCAGCGTTGTGGGGAGCGAAGCTTTCTTT
TRBV2,15,TRBJ2-3,.,TRBD2,CASHLGLAGRDTQYF,TGTGCCAGTCACCTTGGACTAGCGGGCAGGGATACGCAGTATTTT
TRBV27,13,TRBJ2-3,.,.,CASRHITGDTQYF,TGTGCCAGTCGACATATCACGGGAGATACGCAGTATTTT
TRBV7-9,16,TRBJ2-7,once,TRBD2,CASSHLTSGAIYEQYF,TGTGCCAGCAGCCACCTGACTAGCGGGGCAATCTACGAGCAGTACTTC
TRBV2,13,TRBJ2-7,.,.,CASRGPSLYEQYF,TGTGCCAGCAGGGGCCCGTCCCTCTACGAGCAGTACTTC
TRBV20-1,15,TRBJ2-1,.,TRBD2,CSARPGTSRSAEQFF,TGCAGTGCTAGGCCCGGGACTAGTCGTTCGGCTGAGCAGTTCTTC
TRBV28,13,TRBJ2-2,.,.,CASTFTEPGELFF,TGTGCCAGCACTTTTACCGAACCCGGGGAGCTGTTTTTT
TRBV13,15,TRBJ1-2,.,.,CASSPNSGQVYGYTF,TGTGCCAGCAGCCCGAACTCGGGACAAGTCTATGGCTACACCTTC
TRBV19,13,TRBJ2-3,once,.,CASSDYITDTQYF,TGTGCCAGTAGTGACTACATCACAGATACGCAGTATTTT
TRBV20-1,14,TRBJ1-5,.,.,CSARVGEGNQPQHF,TGCAGTGCTAGAGTGGGGGAGGGAAATCAGCCCCAGCATTTT
TRBV9,14,TRBJ2-7,.,TRBD2,CASSRAGGQYEQYF,TGTGCCAGCAGCAGGGCGGGGGGGCAATACGAGCAGTACTTC
TRBV7-2,18,TRBJ2-1,.,.,CASSLNLLRRSVDNEQFF,TGTGCCAGCAGCTTAAACCTCCTTCGGCGGTCTGTTGATAATGAGCAGTTCTTC
TRBV2,16,TRBJ2-1,.,TRBD2,CASSAERSGRADEQFF,TGTGCCAGCAGTGCCGAGCGTAGCGGGAGGGCTGATGAGCAGTTCTTC
TRBV4-2,15,TRBJ1-2,.,.,CASSQVGQTNYGYTF,TGTGCCAGCAGCCAAGTAGGACAGACTAACTATGGCTACACCTTC
TRBV12-3/TRBV12-4,14,TRBJ1-1,.,TRBD1,CASSLGTGEIEAFF,TGTGCCAGCAGTTTAGGGACAGGGGAGATTGAAGCTTTCTTT
TRBV5-1,15,TRBJ1-2,.,TRBD1,CASSSRDRGLHGYTF,TGCGCCAGCAGCTCCCGGGACAGGGGGCTTCATGGCTACACCTTC
TRBV30,13,TRBJ1-5,.,.,CAWADWRNQPQHF,TGTGCCTGGGCTGACTGGCGAAATCAGCCCCAGCATTTT
TRBV13,14,TRBJ1-1,.,.,CASSMSTPGTEAFF,TGTGCCAGCAGCATGAGTACCCCGGGCACTGAAGCTTTCTTT
TRBV19,14,TRBJ2-7,.,TRBD1,CASSLRDRVGEQYF,TGTGCCAGTAGCCTGAGGGACAGGGTAGGCGAGCAGTACTTC
TRBV15,14,TRBJ2-1,.,.,CASGDSTSYNEQFF,TGTGCCAGCGGGGACAGTACCTCCTACAATGAGCAGTTCTTC
TRBV5-1,12,TRBJ2-3,.,.,CASSISPDTQYF,TGCGCCAGCAGCATAAGTCCAGATACGCAGTATTTT
TRBV7-6,16,TRBJ2-3,once,TRBD2,CASSLRLAGHTDTQYF,TGTGCCAGCAGCCTTAGACTAGCGGGTCATACAGATACGCAGTATTTT
TRBV25-1,15,TRBJ2-3,.,.,CASSDPSASTDTQYF,TGTGCCAGCAGTGATCCATCGGCTAGCACAGATACGCAGTATTTT
TRBV29-1,11,TRBJ2-2,.,.,CSAEILGELFF,TGCAGCGCGGAGATTCTAGGGGAGCTGTTTTTT
TRBV5-1,15,TRBJ2-5,.,TRBD1,CASSWNQGATRTQYF,TGCGCCAGCAGCTGGAATCAGGGGGCGACTAGGACCCAGTACTTC
TRBV28,13,TRBJ2-1,.,.,CASSWTQYGEQFF,TGTGCCAGCAGCTGGACTCAGTACGGTGAGCAGTTCTTC
TRBV30,16,TRBJ1-5,.,TRBD1,CAWSQGTGVPNQPQHF,TGTGCCTGGAGTCAGGGGACAGGGGTACCTAATCAGCCCCAGCATTTT
TRBV29-1,10,TRBJ2-3,.,.,CSVIRDTQYF,TGCAGCGTTATTAGGGATACGCAGTATTTT
TRBV4-1,13,TRBJ2-1,.,TRBD1,CASSPQGAHEQFF,TGCGCCAGCAGCCCCCAGGGGGCCCATGAGCAGTTCTTC
TRBV10-2,13,TRBJ2-7,.,TRBD1,CASRQDRPFEQYF,TGCGCCAGCAGACAGGACAGGCCGTTCGAGCAGTACTTC
TRBV9,15,TRBJ2-3,once,.,CASSDSGTLVGGQYF,TGTGCCAGCAGCGACTCGGGAACGCTAGTGGGGGGGCAGTATTTT
TRBV12-3/TRBV12-4,17,TRBJ2-6,.,.,CASSFWRVIPGANVLTF,TGTGCCAGCAGTTTTTGGCGGGTCATCCCGGGGGCCAACGTCCTGACTTTC
TRBV9,12,TRBJ1-2,.,.,CASSAGSYGYTF,TGTGCCAGCAGCGCCGGAAGTTATGGCTACACCTTC